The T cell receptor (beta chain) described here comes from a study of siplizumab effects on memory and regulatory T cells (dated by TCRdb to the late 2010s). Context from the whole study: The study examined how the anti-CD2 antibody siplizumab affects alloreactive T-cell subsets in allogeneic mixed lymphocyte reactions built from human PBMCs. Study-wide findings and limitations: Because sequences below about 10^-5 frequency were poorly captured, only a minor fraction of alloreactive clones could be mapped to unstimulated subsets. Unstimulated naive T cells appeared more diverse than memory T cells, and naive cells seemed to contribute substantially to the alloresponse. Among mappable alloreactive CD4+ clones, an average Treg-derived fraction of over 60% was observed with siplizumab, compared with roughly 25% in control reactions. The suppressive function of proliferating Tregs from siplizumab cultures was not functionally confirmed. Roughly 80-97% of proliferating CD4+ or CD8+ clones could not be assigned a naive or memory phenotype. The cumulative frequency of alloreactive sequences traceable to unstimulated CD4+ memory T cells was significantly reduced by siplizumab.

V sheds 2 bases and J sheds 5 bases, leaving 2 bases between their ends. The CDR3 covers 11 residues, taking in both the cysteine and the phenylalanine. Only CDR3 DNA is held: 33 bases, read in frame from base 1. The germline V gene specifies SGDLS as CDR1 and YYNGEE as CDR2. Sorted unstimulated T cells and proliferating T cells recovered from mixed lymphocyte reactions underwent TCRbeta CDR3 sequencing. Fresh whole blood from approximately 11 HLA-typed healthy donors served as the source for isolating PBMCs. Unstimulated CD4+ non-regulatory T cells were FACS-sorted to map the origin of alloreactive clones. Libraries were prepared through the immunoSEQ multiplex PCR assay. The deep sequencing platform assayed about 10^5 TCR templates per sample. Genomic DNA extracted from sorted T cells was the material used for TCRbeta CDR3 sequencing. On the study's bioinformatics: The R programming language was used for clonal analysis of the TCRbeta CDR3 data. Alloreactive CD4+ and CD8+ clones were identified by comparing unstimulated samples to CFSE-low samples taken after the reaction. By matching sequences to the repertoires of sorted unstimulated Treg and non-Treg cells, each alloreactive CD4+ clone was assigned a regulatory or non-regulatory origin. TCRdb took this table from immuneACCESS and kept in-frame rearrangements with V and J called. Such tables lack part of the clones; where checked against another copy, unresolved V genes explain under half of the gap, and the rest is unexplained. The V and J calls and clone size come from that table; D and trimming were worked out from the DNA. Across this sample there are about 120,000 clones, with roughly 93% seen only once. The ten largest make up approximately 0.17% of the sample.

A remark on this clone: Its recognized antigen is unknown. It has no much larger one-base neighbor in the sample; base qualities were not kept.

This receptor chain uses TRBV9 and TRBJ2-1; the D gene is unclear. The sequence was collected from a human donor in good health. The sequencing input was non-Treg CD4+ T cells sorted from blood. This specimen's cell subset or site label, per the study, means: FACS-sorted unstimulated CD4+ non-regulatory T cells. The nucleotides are TGTGCCAGCAGCGTTGACAATGAGCAGTTCTTC. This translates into CASSVDNEQFF.